One T cell receptor beta chain is described in this entry. This specimen comes from a study of shared clonotypes between healthy human individuals. Study-wide background: Sampling drew on donors who were a couple of women and a few men aged 18 to 49.

V was pared by 0 bases and J by 4 bases, with 10 bases between. CDR1 is WSHSY and CDR2 is SAAADI in the germline V gene. This CDR3 is built from 16 residues. Here immunoSEQ multiplex PCR was the method, and the copy in TCRdb shows in-frame clones only, minus some. The sample records about 2 million clones, 90% to 95% being singletons. The chain recombines TRBV10-2 with TRBJ1-6, with D uncertain. Sequencing used naive CD4+ T cells sorted from blood. This sample's subset: CD45RA+ positively selected. The source of this sequence is a man younger than 30 in good health. The DNA for the CDR3 is TGCGCCAGCAGTGAGTCGCAGGTCTTTTATAATTCACCCCTCCACTTT. This codes for CASSESQVFYNSPLHF.